This T cell receptor beta chain was sequenced for a study of human T cells and chemical hapten exposure. Study information: Minor pooled library volume differences mainly drove per-sample TCR yield variation.

Authors' processing steps: From approximately 20,000 to 700,000 TCRs were found per sample, with a median of approximately 96,000. TCRdb ran MiXCR on the RACE reads and lists one entry per CDR3 protein. It is TCRdb's table, rather than the study itself, that gives the V and J calls and clone size. Of about 120,000 distinct CDR3 sequences in the sample, roughly an eighth were seen once. The time point: patch test 1, 2 weeks after DPC sensitization. The treatment: therapeutic diphenylcyclopropenone sensitization with weekly scalp DPC. In every case, blood was obtained before the patch test was applied. This clonotype appeared many times. This CDR3 spans 12 amino acids. The germline CDR1 and CDR2 sequences are SGHVS and FNYEAQ. V lost 4 bases to trimming and J lost 9 bases, with 10 bases between them.

This sample comprised whole blood, obtained in connection with sensitization to the hapten diphenylcyclopropenone (DPC). This chain links TRBV7-6 with TRBJ1-5, with D unresolved. This receptor was taken from a man aged 18 to 35 with alopecia areata. Some clones in this sample may be carry-over from other donors' samples. In DNA form, the CDR3 reads TGTGCCAGCAGCTACCGCATTGGGCCCCAGCATTTT. Its translation is CASSYRIGPQHF. The full variable domain, with the rest looked up from reference TRBV7-6 and TRBJ1-5, is GAGVSQSPRYKVTKRGQDVALRCDPISGHVSLYWYRQALGQGPEFLTYFNYEAQQDKSGLPNDRFSAERPEGSISTLTIQRTEQRDSAMYRCASSYRIGPQHFGDGTRLSIL.